This T cell receptor (beta chain) was observed in a study of CD4 and CD8 cells across lung adenocarcinoma regions. The CDR3 is 15 residues long. CDR1 and CDR2 (germline): MNHEY, SMNVEV (reference sequence). Germline trimming cut 6 bases from V and 2 bases from J; bases unmatched to any gene: 10. TCRdb re-called the PCR reads through MiXCR, storing one row per CDR3 protein. Of approximately 18,000 distinct CDR3 sequences in the sample, roughly 51% are singletons; the top ten hold approximately 60%. This rearrangement joins TRBV27 to TRBJ2-7, with 7 positions matching TRBD2. The sequence derives from a female donor with lung adenocarcinoma. The CD4 and CD8 labels of this study may be unreliable. The sample taken for sequencing was CD8+ T cells from the center of a lung tumor. The CDR3: CASRPGGGGTYEQYF. The CDR3 DNA sequence: TGTGCCAGCAGGCCGGGAGGAGGAGGGACCTACGAGCAGTACTTC.